This T cell receptor beta chain derives from a study of T cell responses to AZD1222 COVID-19 vaccine (dated by TCRdb to 2020 to 2023). As for the study more broadly: Because spike-specific TCR depth and breadth did not differ between the two schedules, AZD1222 recipients who got a second dose at roughly 4 weeks were pooled with those who got a second dose at roughly 12 weeks. A total of around 240 trial participants underwent TCR sequencing, of whom 207 received two doses of AZD1222 and some 25 received two doses of the MenACWY control vaccine. Enrollment into the trials was organized by age into subgroups of 18-55, 56-69 and 70-plus years, and those subgroups contained roughly 140, 27 and 60 TCR-sequenced participants, respectively.

The CDR3 regions of human TCRbeta chains were subjected to immunosequencing. Turning to the authors' computational methods: Repertoire TCRs were matched against a reference library of SARS-CoV-2-specific TCRs generated with the MIRA antigen-specificity platform. Breadth was defined as the fraction of unique TCRs that were SARS-CoV-2-associated. Depth was defined as the fraction of total T cells that were SARS-CoV-2-associated. Each spike-specific TCR was assigned to its reactive spike region and to a CD4 or CD8 class using the MIRA data. Log10-transformed breadth and depth values were compared by one-way ANOVA with Sidak's multiple comparisons tests. Held by TCRdb, this immuneACCESS table contains in-frame sequences only and omits some clones. Under half of the omission traces to an unresolved V gene where checked; the cause of the rest is unknown. V and J calls plus clone size are reproduced from that table; the DNA served to infer D and trimming. The sample table contains under 130,000 clones; only one count was recorded for over 80% of them. Of the sample, more than 4.5% is held by the ten largest clones.

Broad study findings and their caveats: After two AZD1222 doses, both the breadth and the depth of spike-specific TCRs were significantly higher than at day 0 and than in MenACWY recipients. Because no day 14 peak-response samples were available, repertoires were characterized only after the peak T cell response. Most participants were white British and females outnumbered males, and the authors suggested that clonal diversity may have been underestimated. Conclusions about previously exposed vaccinees are limited, since just a handful of AZD1222 recipients were seropositive for SARS-CoV-2 at baseline. Epitopes outside the regions mutated in the B.1.351 and B.1.1.7 variants were reportedly recognized by nearly half of the unique spike-specific TCRs. CD4 TCRs associated with the vaccine covered the entire spike protein, and the dominant responses were in regions 160-218 and 743-854. In the small 56-69-year group, the increase in depth fell short of significance, most likely because of low power.

The sample holds one count of this clone. It lacks a known antigen. Nothing much larger sits one base from this clone, and base qualities are not available. The CDR1 and CDR2 encoded by the germline V gene are KGHSH and LQKENI. Its CDR3 holds 14 amino acids, cysteine through phenylalanine. Solely the CDR3 DNA is kept, with 42 bases framed from the first base. V is shortened by 6 bases, J by 3 bases, and the region joining them spans 14 bases. The time point label, as the study defines it: baseline before first vaccination. Vaccinee samples came from UK trials COV001 and COV002, including a single-blind randomized controlled phase 2/3 trial of AZD1222 (ChAdOx1 nCoV-19) in healthy adults. Trial participant PBMC samples were collected at day 0 and day 28 after the second dose for TCRbeta chain sequencing.

In this chain, TRBV18 is recombined with TRBJ2-5; 6 matching bases give a weak D call of TRBD1. The clonotype originates from an adult in good health. The source material was peripheral blood, sampled on day 0 of AZD1222 vaccination. The DNA sequence is as follows: TGTGCCAGCTCCCCTCCAGAGGGGGAAGAGACCCAGTACTTC. Translation gives CASSPPEGEETQYF.